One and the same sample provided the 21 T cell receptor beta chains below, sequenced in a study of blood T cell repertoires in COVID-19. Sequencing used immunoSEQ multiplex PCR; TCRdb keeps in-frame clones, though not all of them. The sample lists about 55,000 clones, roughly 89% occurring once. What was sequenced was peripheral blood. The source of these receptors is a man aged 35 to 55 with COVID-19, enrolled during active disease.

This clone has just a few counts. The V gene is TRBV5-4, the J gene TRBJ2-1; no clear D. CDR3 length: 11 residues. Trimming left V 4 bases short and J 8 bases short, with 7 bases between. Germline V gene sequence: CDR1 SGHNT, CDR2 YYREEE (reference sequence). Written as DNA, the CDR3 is TGTGCCAGCAGCCGCGGAGATGAGCAGTTCTTC. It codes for CASSRGDEQFF.

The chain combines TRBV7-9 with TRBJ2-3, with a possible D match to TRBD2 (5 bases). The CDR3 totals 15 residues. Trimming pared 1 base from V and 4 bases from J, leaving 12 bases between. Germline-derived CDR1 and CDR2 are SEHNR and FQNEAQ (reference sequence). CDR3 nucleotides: TGTGCCAGCAGCTTAGATGGTGGGAGTGCAGATACGCAGTATTTT. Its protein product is CASSLDGGSADTQYF.

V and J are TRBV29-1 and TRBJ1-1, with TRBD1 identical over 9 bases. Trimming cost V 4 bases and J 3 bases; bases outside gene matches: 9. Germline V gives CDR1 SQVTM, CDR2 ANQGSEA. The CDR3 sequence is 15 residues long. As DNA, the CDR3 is TGCAGCGTTGGGGGCGGGACAGGGCTGGACACTGAAGCTTTCTTT. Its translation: CSVGGGTGLDTEAFF.

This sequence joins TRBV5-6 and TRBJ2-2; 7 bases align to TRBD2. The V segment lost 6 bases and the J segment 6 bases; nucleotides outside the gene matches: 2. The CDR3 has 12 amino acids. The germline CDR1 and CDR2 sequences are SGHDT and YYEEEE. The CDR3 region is CASTGGPGELFF. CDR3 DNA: TGTGCCAGCACGGGGGGACCCGGGGAGCTGTTTTTT.

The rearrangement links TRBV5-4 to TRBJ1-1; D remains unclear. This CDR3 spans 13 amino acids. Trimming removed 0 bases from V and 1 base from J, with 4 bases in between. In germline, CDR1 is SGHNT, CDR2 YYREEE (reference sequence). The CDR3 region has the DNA TGTGCCAGCAGCTTGGCTCGGAACACTGAAGCTTTCTTT. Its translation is CASSLARNTEAFF.

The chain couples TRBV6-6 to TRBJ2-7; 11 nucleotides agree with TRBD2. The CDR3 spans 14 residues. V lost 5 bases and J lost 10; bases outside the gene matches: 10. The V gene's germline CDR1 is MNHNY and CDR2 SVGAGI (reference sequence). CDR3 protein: CASSPGTSGRFQYF. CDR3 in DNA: TGTGCCAGCAGTCCCGGGACTAGCGGAAGGTTTCAGTACTTC.

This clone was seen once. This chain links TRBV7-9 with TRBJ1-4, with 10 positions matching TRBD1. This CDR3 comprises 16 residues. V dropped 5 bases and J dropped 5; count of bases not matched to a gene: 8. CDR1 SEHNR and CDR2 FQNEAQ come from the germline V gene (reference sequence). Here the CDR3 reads CASSTGQGISNEKLFF. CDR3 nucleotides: TGTGCCAGCAGCACGGGACAGGGGATCTCGAATGAAAAACTGTTTTTT.

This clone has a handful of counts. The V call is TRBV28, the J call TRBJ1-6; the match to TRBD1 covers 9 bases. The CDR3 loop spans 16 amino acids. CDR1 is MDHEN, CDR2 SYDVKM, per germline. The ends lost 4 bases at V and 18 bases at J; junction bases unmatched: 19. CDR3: CASSSLLDRGVTWDHF. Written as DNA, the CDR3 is TGTGCCAGCAGTTCCTTACTAGACAGGGGGGTAACGTGGGACCACTTT.

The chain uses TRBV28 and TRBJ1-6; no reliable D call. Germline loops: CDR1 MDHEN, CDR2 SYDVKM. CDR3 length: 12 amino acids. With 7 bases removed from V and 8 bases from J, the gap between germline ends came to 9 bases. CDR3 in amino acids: CASTQVDSPLHF. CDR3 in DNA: TGTGCCAGCACCCAGGTCGATTCACCCCTCCACTTT.

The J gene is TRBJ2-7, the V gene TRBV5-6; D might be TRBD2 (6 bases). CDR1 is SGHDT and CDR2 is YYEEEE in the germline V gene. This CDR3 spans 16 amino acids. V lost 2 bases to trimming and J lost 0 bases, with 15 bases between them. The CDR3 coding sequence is TGTGCCAGCAGCTTTTCTGTACTAGCTAACTCCTACGAGCAGTACTTC. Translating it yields CASSFSVLANSYEQYF.

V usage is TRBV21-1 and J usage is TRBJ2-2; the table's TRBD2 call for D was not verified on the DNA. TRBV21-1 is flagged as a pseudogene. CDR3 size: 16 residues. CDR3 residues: CASSPRGSPNTGELFF. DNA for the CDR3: TGTGCCAGCAGCCCCCGGGGGAGCCCGAACACCGGGGAGCTGTTTTTT.

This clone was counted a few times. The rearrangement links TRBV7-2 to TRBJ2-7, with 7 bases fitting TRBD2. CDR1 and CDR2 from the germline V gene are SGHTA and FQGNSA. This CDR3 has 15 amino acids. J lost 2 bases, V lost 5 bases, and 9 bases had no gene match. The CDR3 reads CASSVRQRGPYEQYF. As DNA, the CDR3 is TGTGCCAGCAGCGTGAGGCAGCGGGGTCCCTACGAGCAGTACTTC.

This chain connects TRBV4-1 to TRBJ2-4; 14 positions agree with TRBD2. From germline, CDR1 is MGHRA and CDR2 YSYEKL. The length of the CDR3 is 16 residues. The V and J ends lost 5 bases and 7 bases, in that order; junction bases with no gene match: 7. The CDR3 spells CASSFRTSGRQNIQYF. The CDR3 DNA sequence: TGCGCCAGCAGCTTTCGGACTAGCGGGAGGCAGAACATTCAGTACTTC.

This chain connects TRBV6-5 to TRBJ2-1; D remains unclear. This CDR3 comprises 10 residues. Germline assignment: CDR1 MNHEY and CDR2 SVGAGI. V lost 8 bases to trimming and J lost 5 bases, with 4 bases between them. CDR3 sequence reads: CASGDNEQFF. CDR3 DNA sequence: TGTGCCAGCGGAGACAATGAGCAGTTCTTC.

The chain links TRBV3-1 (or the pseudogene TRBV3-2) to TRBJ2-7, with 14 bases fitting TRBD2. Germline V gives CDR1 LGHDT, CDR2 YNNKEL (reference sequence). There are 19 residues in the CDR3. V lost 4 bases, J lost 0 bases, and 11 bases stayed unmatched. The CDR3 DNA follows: TGTGCCAGCAGCCCCCTGGGGACTAGCGGGAGACCCAACTCCTACGAGCAGTACTTC. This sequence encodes CASSPLGTSGRPNSYEQYF.

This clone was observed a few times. The CDR3 bases are TGTGCCAGCAGCCAAGATAGGAGGGACAGAGGGAACACTGAAGCTTTCTTT. Its protein is CASSQDRRDRGNTEAFF. The V gene is TRBV4-2, the J gene TRBJ1-1; 7 bases agree with TRBD1. CDR3 length equals 17 residues. Losses at the gene ends were 0 bases for V and 1 base for J; bases not matched to a gene: 8. Per the germline V gene, CDR1 is LGHNA and CDR2 is YNFKEQ.

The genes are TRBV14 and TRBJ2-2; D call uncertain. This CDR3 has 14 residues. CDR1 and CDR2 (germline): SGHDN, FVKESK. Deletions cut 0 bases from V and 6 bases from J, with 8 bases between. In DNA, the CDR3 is TGTGCCAGCAGCCAAGAGTCACGGTCCGGGGAGCTGTTTTTT. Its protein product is CASSQESRSGELFF.

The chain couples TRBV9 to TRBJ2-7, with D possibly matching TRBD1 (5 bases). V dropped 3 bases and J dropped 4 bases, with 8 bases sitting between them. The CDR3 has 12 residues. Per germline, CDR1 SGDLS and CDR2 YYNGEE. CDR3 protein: CASSGQGYEQYF. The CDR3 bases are TGTGCCAGCAGCGGTCAGGGTTACGAGCAGTACTTC.

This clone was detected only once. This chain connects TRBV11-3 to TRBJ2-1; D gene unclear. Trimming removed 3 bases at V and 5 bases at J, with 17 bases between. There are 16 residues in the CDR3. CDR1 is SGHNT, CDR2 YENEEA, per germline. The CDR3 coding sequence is TGTGCCAGCAGCTTCTTCTACGACCTTGGGCACAATGAGCAGTTCTTC. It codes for CASSFFYDLGHNEQFF.

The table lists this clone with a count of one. The CDR3 spells CASSFLAGEQYF. CDR3 coding DNA: TGTGCCAGCAGCTTCCTAGCGGGGGAGCAGTACTTC. The V call is TRBV7-9, the J call TRBJ2-7; 9 nucleotides align to TRBD2. Germline-derived CDR1 and CDR2 are SEHNR and FQNEAQ (reference sequence). Losses at the gene ends were 3 bases for V and 7 bases for J; bases not matched to a gene: 1. The CDR3 totals 12 residues.

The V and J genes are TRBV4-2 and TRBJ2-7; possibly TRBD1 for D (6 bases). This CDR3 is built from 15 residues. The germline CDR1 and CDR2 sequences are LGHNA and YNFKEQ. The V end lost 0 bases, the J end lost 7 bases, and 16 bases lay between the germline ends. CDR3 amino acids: CASSQDGTPPREQYF. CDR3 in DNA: TGTGCCAGCAGCCAAGATGGGACACCTCCTAGGGAGCAGTACTTC.